This entry lists 29 T cell receptor beta chains sequenced from one sample in a study of graft-versus-host responses after intestinal transplantation. These receptors have no known antigen. Sequencing used immunoSEQ multiplex PCR; TCRdb keeps in-frame clones, though not all of them. The repertoire holds tens of thousands of clones, with about 90% as singletons. The sample in question was unstimulated CD8+ T cells sorted from spleen or lymph node cells, obtained before intestinal transplant. The receptors originated from a human donor who received an intestinal transplant.

CDR3 region: CASSFGGADEQYF. In nucleotides, the CDR3 is TGTGCCAGCAGCTTTGGCGGGGCGGACGAGCAGTACTTC. This chain links TRBV7-3 with TRBJ2-7; the D gene is possibly TRBD2 (6 bases). CDR1 SGHTA and CDR2 FQGTGA come from the germline V gene. V lost 3 bases, J lost 5 bases, and 11 bases lay in between. This CDR3 comprises 13 residues.

The chain recombines TRBV7-3 with TRBJ2-1, with a tentative D call TRBD1 (5 bases). Trimming removed 2 bases from V and 0 bases from J, with 8 bases in between. The CDR3 contains 15 residues. In germline, CDR1 is SGHTA, CDR2 FQGTGA. The CDR3 sequence is CASSLGASSYNEQFF. The CDR3 DNA follows: TGTGCCAGCAGCTTAGGGGCCAGCTCCTACAATGAGCAGTTCTTC.

Here the CDR3 reads CASGGASWEANEQFF. CDR3 coding DNA: TGTGCCAGCGGGGGGGCCTCCTGGGAAGCCAATGAGCAGTTCTTC. The rearrangement links TRBV7-9 to TRBJ2-1; D perhaps matches TRBD2 (7 bases). Germline CDR1 reads SEHNR; CDR2 reads FQNEAQ (reference sequence). The V end was cut by 8 bases, the J end by 6 bases, with 20 bases between. This CDR3 has 15 residues.

Notes on this clone: One junction end does not reproduce the germline sequence, and a read error may be involved. The chain recombines TRBV27 with TRBJ2-7; the match to TRBD1 covers 7 bases. The CDR3 is made up of 13 amino acids. Germline V CDR1 and CDR2: MNHEY, SMNVEV (reference sequence). DNA for the CDR3: TGTGCCAGCAGTTTATCCGGGGACAGCCATCGGAACTTC. Translating gives CASSLSGDSHRNF.

The rearrangement uses TRBV7-9 and TRBJ2-1; 7 bases are a match to TRBD2. The CDR3 contains 14 residues. CDR1 and CDR2 from the germline V gene are SEHNR and FQNEAQ (reference sequence). V shed 2 bases and J 8 bases; nucleotides not matched to a gene: 6. The CDR3 sequence is CASSLSETSYEQFF. CDR3 in DNA: TGTGCCAGCAGCTTATCCGAGACTAGCTATGAGCAGTTCTTC.

The rearrangement joins TRBV18 to TRBJ1-1; D remains unclear. V gave up 5 bases and J gave up 5 bases, with 6 bases separating them. The CDR3 has 11 residues. Germline V gene lookup returns CDR1 KGHSH and CDR2 LQKENI. Here the CDR3 reads CASSRETEAFF. The CDR3 nucleotides read TGTGCCAGCTCAAGGGAGACTGAAGCTTTCTTT. The full variable domain, rest sourced from reference TRBV18 and TRBJ1-1, is NAGVMQNPRHLVRRRGQEARLRCSPMKGHSHVYWYRQLPEEGLKFMVYLQKENIIDESGMPKERFSAEFPKEGPSILRIQQVVRGDSAAYFCASSRETEAFFGQGTRLTVV.

The chain has TRBV27 and TRBJ1-1, with D perhaps matching TRBD1 (6 bases). V lost 6 bases and J lost 6, with 14 bases in between. This CDR3 comprises 13 residues. Germline CDR1 and CDR2: MNHEY and SMNVEV (reference sequence). CDR3 amino acids: CASSLQGGPEAFF. DNA of the CDR3: TGTGCCAGCAGCCTACAGGGAGGGCCTGAAGCTTTCTTT.

This chain joins TRBV10-2 and TRBJ1-1; D is unclear. Germline loops: CDR1 WSHSY, CDR2 SAAADI. There are 12 residues in the CDR3. V lost 7 bases, J lost 7 bases, and 13 bases lay in between. As DNA, the CDR3 is TGCGCCAGCATCCGGGTTGGAGTTGAAGCTTTCTTT. This translates into CASIRVGVEAFF.

The CDR3 DNA is TGTGCCAGCAGCGTAGGGGGGGGTGGCTCCTACGAGCAGTACTTC. This sequence encodes CASSVGGGGSYEQYF. V gene TRBV9 combines with J gene TRBJ2-7; 7 bases align to TRBD2. This CDR3 has 15 amino acids. The J segment lost 0 bases and the V segment lost 0 bases, leaving 3 bases of the junction unmatched. Germline lookup yields CDR1 SGDLS and CDR2 YYNGEE.

This clone was detected once. The V gene is TRBV6-6, the J gene TRBJ1-4; D unresolved. Germline V gives CDR1 MNHNY, CDR2 SVGAGI (reference sequence). Trimming cost V 7 bases and J 3 bases, with 18 bases left between them. The CDR3 is 16 amino acids. CDR3 DNA: TGTGCCAGCACCCCACTCGTGGCAGAGGCTAATGAAAAACTGTTTTTT. It encodes CASTPLVAEANEKLFF.

This clone was observed a single time. The CDR3 spells CASSPRDRGVNEQFF. DNA of the CDR3: TGTGCCAGCAGCCCGAGGGACAGGGGTGTGAATGAGCAGTTCTTC. The chain uses TRBV7-9 and TRBJ2-1, with 10 positions matching TRBD1. The CDR3 totals 15 residues. CDR1 is SEHNR and CDR2 is FQNEAQ in the germline V gene (reference sequence). V shed 5 bases and J 7 bases; nucleotides not matched to a gene: 8. Full variable domain (rest looked up from reference TRBV7-9 and TRBJ2-1): DTGVSQNPRHKITKRGQNVTFRCDPISEHNRLYWYRQTLGQGPEFLTYFQNEAQLEKSRLLSDRFSAERPKGSFSTLEIQRTEQGDSAMYLCASSPRDRGVNEQFFGPGTRLTVL.

This clone was seen once. J is TRBJ2-3 and V is TRBV12-1; the table assigns TRBD2, which was not confirmed against the DNA. TRBV12-1 is a known pseudogene. This CDR3 region has 18 residues. CDR3 DNA sequence: TGTGCCAGCAGCCCCATCCGCGGGGGTCAAACTAGCACAGATACGCAGTATTTT. Its protein is CASSPIRGGQTSTDTQYF.

The chain has TRBV9 and TRBJ1-1, with D possibly TRBD1 on 5 matching bases. This CDR3 contains 14 residues. V lost 3 bases, J lost 4 bases, and 13 bases lay in between. From germline, CDR1 is SGDLS and CDR2 YYNGEE. The DNA for the CDR3 is TGTGCCAGCAGCGGGGTATTGGGGGGCACTGAAGCTTTCTTT. Its translation is CASSGVLGGTEAFF.

In this sample, this clone turned up once. This likely comes from a read error, as the CDR3 has no conserved phenylalanine or tryptophan at its end. The chain carries TRBV6-6 and TRBJ1-2, with D possibly being TRBD1 (6 bases). The V gene lost 1 base and the J gene lost 4 bases, with 13 bases spanning the gap. CDR1 is MNHNY, CDR2 SVGAGI, per germline (reference sequence). The CDR3 has 15 amino acids. The CDR3 region has the DNA TGTGCCAGCAGTTACTTACCAGGGGATCCCTATGGCTACACCCTC. This encodes CASSYLPGDPYGYTL.

This rearrangement joins TRBV25-1 to TRBJ2-7, with a weak D call TRBD1 (8 bases). This CDR3 has 17 amino acids. With 7 bases removed from V and 2 bases from J, the gap between germline ends came to 24 bases. The germline V gene encodes CDR1 MGHDK and CDR2 SYGVNS. CDR3 DNA: TGTGCCAGCACCCCCGGGCAACAGGGGGGGCTCCCCTACGAGCAGTACTTC. The encoded protein is CASTPGQQGGLPYEQYF.

V is TRBV30 and J is TRBJ1-1; maybe TRBD1 (5 bases). The length of the CDR3 is 14 residues. Germline CDR1 and CDR2: GTSNPN and SVGIG (reference sequence). V shed 2 bases and J shed 10 bases, with 20 bases lying between them. The CDR3 DNA reads TGTGCCTGGAGTCCACGCGATATGGGGGGGTTAGCTTTCTTT. Residues: CAWSPRDMGGLAFF.

The chain combines TRBV9 with TRBJ2-1; 8 nucleotides line up with TRBD2. The junction had 9 bases not matched to a gene; V was cut back by 3 bases and J by 4 bases. The CDR3 spans 16 residues. CDR1 and CDR2 from the germline V gene are SGDLS and YYNGEE. CDR3: CASSARTGGDYNEQFF. The DNA of the CDR3 is TGTGCCAGCAGCGCAAGAACGGGGGGGGATTACAATGAGCAGTTCTTC.

The chain recombines TRBV19 with TRBJ2-5; D may be TRBD2 (6 bases). The CDR3 runs to 16 residues. Trimming removed 3 bases from V and 8 bases from J, with 22 bases in between. Per the germline V gene, CDR1 is LNHDA and CDR2 is SQIVND (reference sequence). CDR3 region: CASSMEGPAVRGTQYF. The CDR3 DNA reads as TGTGCCAGTAGTATGGAGGGGCCAGCGGTCCGAGGTACCCAGTACTTC.

CDR3 DNA: TGTGCCAGCAGCCAAGATCAGGGGTTGGGTTCACCCCTCCACTTT. Its translation is CASSQDQGLGSPLHF. This chain joins TRBV4-2 and TRBJ1-6; perhaps TRBD1 as D (6 bases). V lost 0 bases and J lost 9, with 12 bases in between. Germline V gene lookup returns CDR1 LGHNA and CDR2 YNFKEQ. This CDR3 is 15 amino acids long.

The CDR3 is CASKLAASSYNEQFF. DNA for the CDR3: TGCGCCAGCAAGTTAGCCGCGAGCTCCTACAATGAGCAGTTCTTC. The V call is TRBV4-1, the J call TRBJ2-1, with D unresolved. This CDR3 has 15 amino acids. CDR1 is MGHRA and CDR2 is YSYEKL in the germline V gene. V lost 7 bases and J 0 bases, leaving 13 bases between the germline ends.

The J gene is TRBJ2-7, the V gene TRBV6-1, with a tentative D call TRBD1 (6 bases). The CDR3 contains 16 residues. Germline V lookup: CDR1 MNHNS, CDR2 SASEGT. Trimming removed 1 base from V and 2 bases from J, with 15 bases in between. This CDR3 is CASSEDPDRPTYEQYF. In DNA form, the CDR3 reads TGTGCCAGCAGTGAAGACCCGGACAGACCTACCTACGAGCAGTACTTC.

The CDR3 is CASSYSRPGPQETQYF. The CDR3 DNA follows: TGTGCCAGCAGTTACTCGAGGCCCGGCCCCCAAGAGACCCAGTACTTC. J is TRBJ2-5 and V is TRBV6-6; no clear D. The CDR3 runs 16 residues. Germline V CDR1 and CDR2: MNHNY, SVGAGI (reference sequence). Between the trimmed V and J ends, which lost 0 bases and 1 base, there was a span of 12 bases.

The chain employs TRBV2 and TRBJ1-5; D is ambiguous. The germline V gene encodes CDR1 SNHLY and CDR2 FYNNEI. V dropped 6 bases and J dropped 3 bases, with 12 bases sitting between them. The CDR3 is made up of 14 amino acids. The CDR3 loop is CASRRVELNQPQHF. In DNA form, the CDR3 reads TGTGCCAGCAGGAGGGTAGAGCTCAATCAGCCCCAGCATTTT.

The rearrangement uses TRBV12-5 and TRBJ2-1, with D maybe TRBD1 (5 bases). Germline CDR1 and CDR2: LGHNT and FRNRAP. V lost 0 bases, J lost 6 bases, and 15 bases lay in between. This CDR3 region has 16 residues. CDR3 DNA sequence: TGTGCTAGTGGTTTGGTTGGGCAGGGCGTGGGCAATGAGCAGTTCTTC. It yields the protein CASGLVGQGVGNEQFF.

The chain links TRBV18 to TRBJ2-2; perhaps TRBD1 as D (6 bases). CDR1 is KGHSH, CDR2 LQKENI, per germline. The V and J ends lost 1 base and 1 base respectively, with 10 bases between them. This CDR3 comprises 16 residues. The CDR3 sequence: CASSPQKDRNTGELFF. The CDR3 DNA follows: TGTGCCAGCTCACCACAGAAGGACAGGAACACCGGGGAGCTGTTTTTT.

The chain uses TRBV6-6 and TRBJ2-1, with 10 bases aligning to TRBD1. The CDR3 extends over 14 amino acids. CDR1 and CDR2 from the germline V gene are MNHNY and SVGAGI (reference sequence). Losses at the gene ends were 2 bases for V and 7 bases for J; bases not matched to a gene: 2. The DNA for the CDR3 is TGTGCCAGCAGTTACGGGGGACAGGGGAATGAGCAGTTCTTC. It specifies CASSYGGQGNEQFF.

V usage is TRBV4-1 and J usage is TRBJ2-3; D is possibly TRBD1 (6 bases). This CDR3 comprises 15 residues. Germline V gene lookup returns CDR1 MGHRA and CDR2 YSYEKL. Trimming stripped 4 bases from V and 0 bases from J, with 11 bases between. The CDR3 here is CASSPQTGSTDTQYF. CDR3 DNA sequence: TGCGCCAGCAGCCCACAGACAGGAAGCACAGATACGCAGTATTTT.

This clone was detected once. This chain uses TRBV19 with TRBJ2-7, with D perhaps matching TRBD2 (5 bases). Deletions cut 4 bases from V and 1 base from J, with 11 bases between. CDR3 size: 14 residues. CDR1 is LNHDA and CDR2 is SQIVND in the germline V gene (reference sequence). The DNA for the CDR3 is TGTGCCAGTAGTACGCAGGAGGCTTCCTACGAGCAGTACTTC. It specifies CASSTQEASYEQYF.

J is TRBJ1-4 and V is TRBV2; perhaps TRBD1 as D (5 bases). The CDR3 totals 12 residues. Trimming cost V 10 bases and J 8 bases, with 14 bases left between them. Germline lookup yields CDR1 SNHLY and CDR2 FYNNEI. Written as DNA, the CDR3 is TGTGCCAACCGGGACTTCGGGGAAAAACTGTTTTTT. Residues: CANRDFGEKLFF.